This TCR beta chain was sequenced during a study of tumor-infiltrating lymphocytes in primary liver carcinoma. Overall study context: Men and women, 30 to 69 years of age, made up the patients. Sample yields, roughly 3.65 to 8 million productive TCRbeta reads, were similar across the tissue types.

The authors took blood RNA from unsorted whole blood and also extracted germline DNA. Study-wide results and limits: Tumor top-250-clone fractions significantly exceeded those of blood (p = 0.039). It was tumor-adjacent and tumor-blood pairs that overlapped less than tumor region pairs did.

A constant-region primer served to make TCR beta cDNA from roughly 500 ng total RNA. Construction of TCR beta libraries relied on three successive nested multiplex PCR rounds employing slightly modified ARM-PCR. The first two PCR rounds used TRBV1-TRBV30 primers with a Cbeta primer, 9 to 11 cycles each. TCRdb reprocessed the multiplex PCR reads via MiXCR and lists one record per CDR3 protein. The sample lists hundreds of thousands of distinct CDR3 sequences, 65% occurring once. Comment on this clonotype: What it binds is unknown.

The CDR3 is 15 amino acids. Trimming at V came to 5 bases and at J to 8 bases, leaving 9 bases not matched to a gene. Germline V gene lookup returns CDR1 SEHNR and CDR2 FQNEAQ (reference sequence). The rearrangement uses TRBV7-9 and TRBJ2-1; the match to TRBD2 covers 10 bases. The origin of this receptor is a man in his forties with primary liver carcinoma and hepatitis B virus infection. The sequenced sample was peripheral blood. DNA for the CDR3: TGTGCCAGCAGCCCAGGACTAGCGGCCGGCGATGAGCAGTTCTTC. Translated: CASSPGLAAGDEQFF. Using reference TRBV7-9 and TRBJ2-1 for the parts outside the CDR3, the full variable domain is DTGVSQNPRHKITKRGQNVTFRCDPISEHNRLYWYRQTLGQGPEFLTYFQNEAQLEKSRLLSDRFSAERPKGSFSTLEIQRTEQGDSAMYLCASSPGLAAGDEQFFGPGTRLTVL.